The clone carrying this T cell receptor (beta chain) came up a few times. This sample was included in a study of T-cell reconstitution after alpha-beta-depleted transplantation in children. Germline V gene lookup returns CDR1 KGHSH and CDR2 LQKENI. V shed 2 bases and J shed 10 bases, with 6 bases lying between them. This CDR3 contains 11 residues. Preparation of the TCRbeta library used unique molecular identifiers. One entry per CDR3 protein results from TCRdb running MiXCR on the PCR reads. The table lists 200,000 to 300,000 distinct CDR3 sequences, 12% of them singletons, with approximately 2.9% in the top ten.

Sample: PBMCs from the stem cell graft donor, taken from the stem cell graft. This receptor was taken from a human donor who donated a stem cell graft to a child with acute lymphoblastic leukemia. V is TRBV18 and J is TRBJ2-1; D gene unclear. The CDR3 coding sequence is TGTGCCAGCTCACCAAAGTGGGAGCAGTTCTTC. Its translation is CASSPKWEQFF.